Shown below are 18 T cell receptor beta chains from a single sample sequenced in a study of blood T cell repertoires in COVID-19. Repertoires were generated with immunoSEQ multiplex PCR, while TCRdb's copy carries only in-frame clones and drops some. Of a few hundred thousand clones listed, about 86% are singletons. The material sequenced was PBMCs or T cells enriched from blood (not recorded which). Source of these receptors: a man aged 45 to 65 who had recovered from COVID-19.

V is TRBV18 and J is TRBJ2-3; TRBD2 aligns across 7 bases. The trim removed 5 bases at V and 2 bases at J, leaving 10 bases unmatched. CDR1 is KGHSH and CDR2 is LQKENI in the germline V gene. This CDR3 spans 16 amino acids. This CDR3 is CASSDPGGVITDTQYF. As DNA, the CDR3 is TGTGCCAGCTCAGACCCGGGGGGAGTGATCACAGATACGCAGTATTTT. Combining the CDR3 with reference TRBV18 and TRBJ2-3 gives the whole variable domain NAGVMQNPRHLVRRRGQEARLRCSPMKGHSHVYWYRQLPEEGLKFMVYLQKENIIDESGMPKERFSAEFPKEGPSILRIQQVVRGDSAAYFCASSDPGGVITDTQYFGPGTRLTVL.

As DNA, the CDR3 is TGTGCCAGTAGTCCCCACAGGGGTAATCAGCCCCAGCATTTT. Its translation: CASSPHRGNQPQHF. The rearrangement uses TRBV19 and TRBJ1-5; 7 nucleotides align to TRBD1. This CDR3 has 14 residues. CDR1 LNHDA and CDR2 SQIVND come from the germline V gene (reference sequence). V gave up 5 bases and J gave up 4 bases; unmatched junction bases: 5. The full variable domain, with the rest looked up from reference TRBV19 and TRBJ1-5, is DGGITQSPKYLFRKEGQNVTLSCEQNLNHDAMYWYRQDPGQGLRLIYYSQIVNDFQKGDIAEGYSVSREKKESFPLTVTSAQKNPTAFYLCASSPHRGNQPQHFGDGTRLSIL.

CDR3 DNA sequence: TGTGCCAGCAGTCCCGGGGGGCTTAAAAACATTCAGTACTTC. Protein sequence: CASSPGGLKNIQYF. V and J are TRBV7-2 and TRBJ2-4, with a tentative D call TRBD2 (7 bases). This CDR3 has 14 amino acids. Per the germline V gene, CDR1 is SGHTA and CDR2 is FQGNSA. V was cut by 6 bases and J by 4 bases, with 13 bases left in between.

The chain links TRBV5-4 to TRBJ2-5; D is possibly TRBD2 (7 bases). V lost 4 bases and J lost 7, with 17 bases in between. This CDR3 has 14 residues. CDR1 and CDR2 (germline): SGHNT, YYREEE (reference sequence). The chain's CDR3 is CASSASRGGGTQYF. CDR3 DNA sequence: TGTGCCAGCAGCGCCTCGAGGGGAGGGGGGACCCAGTACTTC.

This chain uses TRBV30 with TRBJ2-7, with D tentatively TRBD2 (7 bases). CDR1 is GTSNPN and CDR2 is SVGIG in the germline V gene (reference sequence). V lost 2 bases and J lost 7, with 15 bases in between. The CDR3 spans 13 residues. The CDR3 spells CAWSRGGVQEQYF. The CDR3 nucleotides are TGTGCCTGGAGTAGGGGGGGGGTCCAGGAGCAGTACTTC. Supplemented by reference TRBV30 and TRBJ2-7, the full variable domain reads SQTIHQWPATLVQPVGSPLSLECTVEGTSNPNLYWYRQAAGRGLQLLFYSVGIGQISSEVPQNLSASRPQDRQFILSSKKLLLSDSGFYLCAWSRGGVQEQYFGPGTRLTVT.

This clone was observed a few times. The chain employs TRBV6-6 and TRBJ2-1; TRBD2 matches 11 bases. J was trimmed by 2 bases and V by 5 bases; bases with no gene match: 17. CDR1 and CDR2 from the germline V gene are MNHNY and SVGAGI (reference sequence). This CDR3 is built from 20 residues. The CDR3 protein is CASSPTGQANSGGAYNEQFF. CDR3 sequence (DNA): TGTGCCAGCAGTCCGACCGGACAGGCAAATAGCGGGGGGGCCTACAATGAGCAGTTCTTC.

CDR3 sequence: CASSLTGVPEAFF. CDR3 sequence (DNA): TGTGCCAGCAGCTTAACGGGTGTGCCTGAAGCTTTCTTT. V gene TRBV7-9 combines with J gene TRBJ1-1; D remains unclear. Trimming shortened V by 2 bases and J by 6 bases, and 10 bases separated the two germline ends. Germline V lookup: CDR1 SEHNR, CDR2 FQNEAQ (reference sequence). This CDR3 has 13 amino acids. The variable domain in full, with the rest retrieved from reference TRBV7-9 and TRBJ1-1, is DTGVSQNPRHKITKRGQNVTFRCDPISEHNRLYWYRQTLGQGPEFLTYFQNEAQLEKSRLLSDRFSAERPKGSFSTLEIQRTEQGDSAMYLCASSLTGVPEAFFGQGTRLTVV.

V gene TRBV2 combines with J gene TRBJ2-5, with TRBD2 matching over 10 bases. Losses at the gene ends were 6 bases for V and 2 bases for J; bases not matched to a gene: 3. The CDR3 spans 14 residues. Germline V gene lookup returns CDR1 SNHLY and CDR2 FYNNEI. The CDR3: CASRVSGRQETQYF. The CDR3, as DNA: TGTGCCAGCAGGGTTAGCGGGAGGCAAGAGACCCAGTACTTC.

V is TRBV6-4 and J is TRBJ2-3; D remains unclear. The length of the CDR3 is 13 residues. CDR1 is MRHNA, CDR2 SNTAGT, per germline. V gave up 6 bases and J gave up 6 bases, with 13 bases separating them. The CDR3: CASSPQARDTQYF. The CDR3 DNA sequence: TGTGCCAGCAGCCCTCAGGCCCGCGATACGCAGTATTTT.

J is TRBJ2-7 and V is TRBV30, with TRBD1 identical over 8 bases. Germline values: CDR1 GTSNPN, CDR2 SVGIG (reference sequence). This CDR3 region has 12 residues. V trimming: 5 bases; J trimming: 4 bases; junction bases outside the gene matches: 4. The CDR3 DNA is TGTGCCTGGGGGGACAGGCATTACGAGCAGTACTTC. It is translated as CAWGDRHYEQYF.

The V gene is TRBV5-1, the J gene TRBJ2-4; D is uncertain. The length of the CDR3 is 14 residues. The ends were cut back, 5 bases at V and 1 base at J, with 10 bases in the middle. Germline assignment: CDR1 SGHRS and CDR2 YFSETQ. The CDR3 DNA follows: TGCGCCAGCAGGGGCGACGAGGCCAAAAACATTCAGTACTTC. Translated: CASRGDEAKNIQYF.

The rearrangement joins TRBV4-1 to TRBJ2-3; 8 bases are a match to TRBD2. After removal of 0 bases from V and 5 bases from J, the junction contained 7 bases not matched to a gene. CDR3 length: 16 residues. Germline CDR1 and CDR2: MGHRA and YSYEKL. DNA for the CDR3: TGCGCCAGCAGCCAAGAGATGGGACTAGTTCGAGATACGCAGTATTTT. Amino acid sequence: CASSQEMGLVRDTQYF.

The rearrangement joins TRBV7-6 to TRBJ2-2; D is perhaps TRBD1 (6 bases). This CDR3 contains 20 residues. V was trimmed by 5 bases and J by 0 bases, leaving 25 bases between them. CDR1 SGHVS and CDR2 FNYEAQ come from the germline V gene. The CDR3 region is CASSRQDFVKKSANTGELFF. The CDR3 coding sequence is TGTGCCAGCAGCCGACAGGATTTCGTCAAAAAATCCGCGAACACCGGGGAGCTGTTTTTT.

V usage is TRBV10-3 and J usage is TRBJ2-3; D is perhaps TRBD2 (7 bases). Germline CDR1 ENHRY, CDR2 SYGVKD. CDR3 size: 17 residues. V lost 4 bases and J lost 4, with 21 bases in between. CDR3 coding DNA: TGTGCCATCAGTGGACCCTTGACGGGGGGCCCCGCAGATACGCAGTATTTT. Its protein product is CAISGPLTGGPADTQYF.

This chain connects TRBV27 to TRBJ2-5; 11 bases match TRBD2. The V segment lost 2 bases and the J segment 2 bases; nucleotides outside the gene matches: 4. Germline CDR1 is MNHEY and CDR2 is SMNVEV (reference sequence). There are 16 residues in the CDR3. The CDR3 spells CASSLRLAGPQETQYF. CDR3 nucleotides: TGTGCCAGCAGTTTAAGACTAGCGGGGCCTCAAGAGACCCAGTACTTC.

The genes are TRBV9 and TRBJ1-4; possible D gene TRBD1, 6 bases. Germline V gives CDR1 SGDLS, CDR2 YYNGEE. CDR3 length: 14 residues. With 5 bases removed from V and 7 bases from J, the gap between germline ends came to 15 bases. For the CDR3, the DNA is TGTGCCAGCAGTTCACAGGGCGGGCGTGAAAAACTGTTTTTT. Protein: CASSSQGGREKLFF.

This chain uses TRBV12-5 with TRBJ2-5, with D hard to call. CDR3 length: 15 amino acids. Germline CDR1 reads LGHNT; CDR2 reads FRNRAP. The V end lost 2 bases, the J end lost 0 bases, and 10 bases lay between the germline ends. This CDR3 is CASGLRVIDQETQYF. In DNA, the CDR3 is TGTGCTAGTGGTTTGCGGGTAATCGACCAAGAGACCCAGTACTTC.

V is TRBV11-3 and J is TRBJ2-2; 10 bases match TRBD1. The CDR3 has 15 amino acids. Germline V CDR1 and CDR2: SGHNT, YENEEA. V shed 5 bases and J 1 base; nucleotides not matched to a gene: 1. In DNA, the CDR3 is TGTGCCAGCAGCAGGGACAGGGGGAACACCGGGGAGCTGTTTTTT. Its translation: CASSRDRGNTGELFF.